This TCR beta chain was captured in a study of blood T cell repertoires in COVID-19. Study overall: Acute-phase and convalescent COVID-19 samples originated in the United States, Italy and Spain.

This clone has more than one count but fewer than ten. Method: immunoSEQ multiplex PCR; TCRdb's copy keeps in-frame clones and lacks some. The profile shows approximately 170,000 clones, roughly nine tenths of them singletons. This CDR3 region has 14 residues. Germline CDR1 SNHLY, CDR2 FYNNEI. V lost 7 bases and J lost 4; bases outside the gene matches: 6. V and J are TRBV2 and TRBJ1-3; TRBD1 aligns across 8 bases. The receptor was isolated from a man in his 60s with active or convalescent COVID-19. The sequenced material came from peripheral blood. The CDR3 region is CASTPTGGGNTIYF. The CDR3 nucleotides are TGTGCCAGCACCCCAACAGGGGGAGGAAACACCATATATTTT.